These 18 T cell receptor beta chains originate from one sample sequenced in a study of blood T cell repertoires in COVID-19. Repertoires were generated with immunoSEQ multiplex PCR, while TCRdb's copy carries only in-frame clones and drops some. The sample records about 41,000 clones, over 75% being singletons. The sequenced sample consisted of peripheral blood. Source of these receptors: a woman older than 75 with acute or convalescent COVID-19.

This clone occurred once. The V call is TRBV4-3, the J call TRBJ1-2; a weak D match, TRBD1 (6 bases). Germline V lookup: CDR1 LGHNA, CDR2 YSLEER. Trimming removed 5 bases at V and 0 bases at J, with 13 bases between. The CDR3 is made up of 15 amino acids. As DNA, the CDR3 is TGCGCCAGCAGCTTGGGGCAGGGGACTAACTATGGCTACACCTTC. Amino acids: CASSLGQGTNYGYTF.

V gene TRBV6-5 combines with J gene TRBJ2-1; 10 bases map to TRBD2. V shed 10 bases, J shed 1 base, and the junction held 7 bases outside the gene matches. The germline V gene encodes CDR1 MNHEY and CDR2 SVGAGI. The CDR3 runs 15 residues. The CDR3 nucleotides are TGTGCCACCCACCGAGCGGGGGGGTCCTACAATGAGCAGTTCTTC. Translated: CATHRAGGSYNEQFF.

The chain uses TRBV12-3 or TRBV12-4 and TRBJ2-7, with 8 bases that match TRBD1. This CDR3 region has 13 residues. Germline trimming cut 7 bases from V and 5 bases from J; bases unmatched to any gene: 7. CDR3 in amino acids: CASKTGVGNEQYF. The CDR3 region has the DNA TGTGCCAGCAAGACAGGGGTCGGGAACGAGCAGTACTTC.

V gene TRBV7-8 combines with J gene TRBJ1-5; TRBD1 matches 7 bases. V dropped 1 base and J dropped 5; count of bases not matched to a gene: 2. Germline CDR1 and CDR2: SGHVS and FQNEAQ. CDR3 length equals 14 residues. The CDR3 bases are TGTGCCAGCAGCTTAGAGGGGGCGTATCAGCCCCAGCATTTT. Protein: CASSLEGAYQPQHF. The variable domain in full, with the rest retrieved from reference TRBV7-8 and TRBJ1-5, is GAGVSQSPRYKVAKRGQDVALRCDPISGHVSLFWYQQALGQGPEFLTYFQNEAQLDKSGLPSDRFFAERPEGSVSTLKIQRTQQEDSAVYLCASSLEGAYQPQHFGDGTRLSIL.

The chain carries TRBV5-6 and TRBJ2-1; D unresolved. Germline values: CDR1 SGHDT, CDR2 YYEEEE. V lost 0 bases and J 0 bases, leaving 7 bases between the germline ends. The CDR3 extends over 15 amino acids. The CDR3 sequence: CASSLAPSSYNEQFF. The CDR3 bases are TGTGCCAGCAGCTTGGCGCCTAGCTCCTACAATGAGCAGTTCTTC.

CDR3 sequence (DNA): TGTGCCACCCAATACCCTGGGGGGGGCGAAGGGGCCACTGAAGCTTTCTTT. Its protein is CATQYPGGGEGATEAFF. V and J are TRBV24-1 and TRBJ1-1; D might be TRBD1 (6 bases). The CDR3 totals 17 residues. CDR1 and CDR2 from the germline V gene are KGHDR and SFDVKD. V lost 9 bases and J 4 bases, leaving 26 bases between the germline ends.

V is TRBV7-6 and J is TRBJ1-1; no clear D gene. The V end was cut by 7 bases, the J end by 2 bases, with 17 bases between. This CDR3 spans 15 amino acids. Germline V gene lookup returns CDR1 SGHVS and CDR2 FNYEAQ. The CDR3 sequence is CASNNPEVGNTEAFF. In DNA form, the CDR3 reads TGTGCCAGCAATAACCCCGAGGTCGGAAACACTGAAGCTTTCTTT.

The chain couples TRBV19 to TRBJ1-1, with 7 bases lining up with TRBD1. V shed 4 bases, J shed 1 base, and the junction held 3 bases outside the gene matches. Germline CDR1 is LNHDA and CDR2 is SQIVND (reference sequence). The CDR3 length is 14 residues. CDR3 amino acids: CASSTSGGNTEAFF. CDR3 DNA sequence: TGTGCCAGTAGTACGTCAGGGGGGAACACTGAAGCTTTCTTT.

This clone came up once. This CDR3 is missing its conserved last phenylalanine or tryptophan, likely due to a read error. The DNA is omitted, as the CDR3 cannot be located on it reliably, and the CDR3 follows TCRdb's listing. The chain has TRBV2 and TRBJ2-4; the table names TRBD2, a call not compared with the DNA. Both ends counted, the CDR3 spans 12 residues. CDR1 and CDR2 from the germline V gene are SNHLY and FYNNEI. The CDR3 spells CASSVFRDSQRL.

This clone was seen a single time. The chain joins TRBV4-1 to TRBJ1-6; 9 nucleotides match TRBD1. In germline, CDR1 is MGHRA, CDR2 YSYEKL. The CDR3 extends over 16 amino acids. V lost 4 bases, J lost 5 bases, and 6 bases stayed unmatched. This chain's CDR3 is CASSRGQGFNNSPLHF. CDR3 coding DNA: TGCGCCAGCAGCCGAGGACAGGGGTTCAATAATTCACCCCTCCACTTT.

V usage is TRBV30 and J usage is TRBJ2-2, with a tentative D call TRBD2 (6 bases). The V gene lost 3 bases and the J gene lost 8 bases, with 19 bases spanning the gap. The V gene's germline CDR1 is GTSNPN and CDR2 SVGIG (reference sequence). This CDR3 is 15 amino acids long. In DNA form, the CDR3 reads TGTGCCTGGAGCCCGCCTGGGGACTCATGGGGGGAGCTGTTTTTT. It is translated as CAWSPPGDSWGELFF.

The rearrangement joins TRBV27 to TRBJ2-3; 7 bases match TRBD1. The CDR3 is made up of 17 amino acids. Germline V gene sequence: CDR1 MNHEY, CDR2 SMNVEV (reference sequence). After removal of 4 bases from V and 6 bases from J, the junction contained 16 bases not matched to a gene. CDR3: CASSSPLLTGSWDTQYF. Written as DNA, the CDR3 is TGTGCCAGCAGTTCACCCCTCCTGACAGGGTCATGGGATACGCAGTATTTT.

The V and J genes are TRBV2 and TRBJ1-1; D possibly corresponds to TRBD1 (5 bases). V lost 9 bases, J lost 3 bases, and 11 bases lay in between. This CDR3 is 12 amino acids long. The germline V gene encodes CDR1 SNHLY and CDR2 FYNNEI. The chain's CDR3 is CARGLLDTEAFF. DNA of the CDR3: TGTGCCAGGGGACTGCTGGACACTGAAGCTTTCTTT.

This rearrangement joins TRBV9 to TRBJ1-3; 8 bases are a match to TRBD1. The CDR3 is 15 amino acids. The V gene's germline CDR1 is SGDLS and CDR2 YYNGEE. V gave up 7 bases and J gave up 4 bases; unmatched junction bases: 10. CDR3 sequence: CASGTGGEEGNTIYF. The CDR3 DNA sequence: TGTGCCAGCGGGACAGGAGGGGAGGAAGGAAACACCATATATTTT.

The chain recombines TRBV6-5 with TRBJ2-6; D unresolved. Germline CDR1 and CDR2: MNHEY and SVGAGI. This CDR3 is built from 14 residues. The V and J ends lost 7 bases and 0 bases respectively, with 7 bases between them. CDR3 coding DNA: TGTGCCAGCACACCGAGCTCTGGGGCCAACGTCCTGACTTTC. Its translation: CASTPSSGANVLTF.

This chain links TRBV9 with TRBJ2-2; D remains ambiguous. The germline gives CDR1 SGDLS, CDR2 YYNGEE. CDR3 length equals 14 residues. V lost 3 bases, J lost 6 bases, and 12 bases lay in between. The CDR3 spells CASSAQLAPGELFF. As DNA, the CDR3 is TGTGCCAGCAGCGCCCAACTCGCCCCCGGGGAGCTGTTTTTT.

In regard to this clone: This clone may be a read error of a much larger clone one base away. This specimen includes other DNA sequences encoding the same CDR3. The CDR3 DNA reads TGTGCCAGCAGTGAGGGCAGGGTGGGCAATCAGCCCCAGCATTTT. Translating it yields CASSEGRVGNQPQHF. This chain connects TRBV6-1 to TRBJ1-5; possible D gene TRBD1, 5 bases. The CDR3 runs 15 residues. V was trimmed by 3 bases and J by 2 bases, leaving 11 bases between them. Germline CDR1 is MNHNS and CDR2 is SASEGT.

V usage is TRBV4-1 and J usage is TRBJ1-2; D is possibly TRBD1 (5 bases). Germline lookup yields CDR1 MGHRA and CDR2 YSYEKL. The germline V and J ends were trimmed by 0 bases and 6 bases, with 8 bases remaining between them. This CDR3 spans 13 amino acids. As DNA, the CDR3 is TGCGCCAGCAGCCAAGAGGACAAGGATGGCTACACCTTC. Translating it yields CASSQEDKDGYTF.